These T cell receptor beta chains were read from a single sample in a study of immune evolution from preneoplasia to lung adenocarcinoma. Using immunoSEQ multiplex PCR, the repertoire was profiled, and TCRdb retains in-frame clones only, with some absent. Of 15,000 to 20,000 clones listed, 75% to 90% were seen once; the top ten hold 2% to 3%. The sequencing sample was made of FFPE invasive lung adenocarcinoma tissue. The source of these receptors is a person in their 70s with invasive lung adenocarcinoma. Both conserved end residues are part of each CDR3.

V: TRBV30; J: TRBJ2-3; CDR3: CAWNPGGDTQYF
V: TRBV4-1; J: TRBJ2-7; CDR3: CASSQNTGAGYEQYF
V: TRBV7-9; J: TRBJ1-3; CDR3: CASGQASGNTIYF
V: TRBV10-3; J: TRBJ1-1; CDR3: CAISELPMGENTEAFF
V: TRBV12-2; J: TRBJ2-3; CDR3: CASRLEGFSTDTQYF
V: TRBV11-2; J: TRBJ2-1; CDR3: CASSPSGTSSDNEQFF
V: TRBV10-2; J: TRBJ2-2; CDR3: CASSLTSGSTGELFF
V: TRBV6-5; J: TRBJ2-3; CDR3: CASSYLTSGIDTQYF
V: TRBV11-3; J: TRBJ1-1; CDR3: CASSLDGSTEAFF
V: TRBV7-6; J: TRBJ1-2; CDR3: CASSLTPRGPRYGYTF
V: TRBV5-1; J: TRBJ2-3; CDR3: CASSLGQLSPDTQYF
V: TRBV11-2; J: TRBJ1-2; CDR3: CASSQQGKNYGYTF
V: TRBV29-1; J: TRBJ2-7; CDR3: CSVRTSGRTPSYEQYF
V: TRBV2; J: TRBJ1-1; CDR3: CASGLSLMNTEAFF
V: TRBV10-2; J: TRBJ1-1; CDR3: CASSPLQGAEAFF
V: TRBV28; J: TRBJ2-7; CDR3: CASSPPQSSYEQYF
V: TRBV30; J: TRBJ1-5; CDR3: CAWSDRSTGTQHF
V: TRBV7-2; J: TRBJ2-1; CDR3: CASSRWTGNEQFF
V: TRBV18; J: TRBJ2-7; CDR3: CASSGDSSYEQYF
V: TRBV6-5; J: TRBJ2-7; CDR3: CASRTPAGRNEQYF
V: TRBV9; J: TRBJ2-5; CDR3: CASSLAGDVETQYF
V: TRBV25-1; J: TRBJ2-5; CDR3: CASSALAGGPETQYF
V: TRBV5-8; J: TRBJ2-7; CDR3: CASSFGRDRVYYEQYF
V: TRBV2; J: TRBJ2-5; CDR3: CASSSGVYQETQYF
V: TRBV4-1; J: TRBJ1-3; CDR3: CASSQHTTREAGNTIYF
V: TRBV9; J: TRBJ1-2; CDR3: CASSTQDTGLYYGYTF
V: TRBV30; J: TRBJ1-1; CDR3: CAWSVWRGTGITEAFF
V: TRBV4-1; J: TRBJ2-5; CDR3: CASSQDRAGWETQYF
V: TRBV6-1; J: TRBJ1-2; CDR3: CASSEDGTGSYGYTF
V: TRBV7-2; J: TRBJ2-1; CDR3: CASSLAETSGNEQFF
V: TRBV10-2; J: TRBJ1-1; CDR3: CASSWDFADRNTEAFF
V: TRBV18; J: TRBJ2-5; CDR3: CASSRTDQETQYF
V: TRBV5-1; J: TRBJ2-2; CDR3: CASSSRASGTGELFF
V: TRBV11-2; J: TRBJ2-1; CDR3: CASSARRVNEQFF
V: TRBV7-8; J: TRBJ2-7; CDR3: CASSLATATGHSYEQYF
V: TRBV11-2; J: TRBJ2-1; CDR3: CASSTSSGDRGRNEQFF
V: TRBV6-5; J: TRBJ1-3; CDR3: CASSYSLGFSGNTIYF
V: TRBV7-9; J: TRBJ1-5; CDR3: CASSQGGGQPQHF
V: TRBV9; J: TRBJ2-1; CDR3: CASSVPTSTNEQFF
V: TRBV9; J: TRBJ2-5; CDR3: CASSSHQRGGETQYF
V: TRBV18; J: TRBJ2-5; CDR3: CASLEERQETQYF
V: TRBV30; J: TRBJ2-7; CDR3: CAWSVLLGHLYEQYF
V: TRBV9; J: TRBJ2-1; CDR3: CASSVAGDSYNEQFF
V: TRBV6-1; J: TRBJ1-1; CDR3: CAIRSLGSEAFF
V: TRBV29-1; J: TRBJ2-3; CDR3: CSVEVTQGDTQYF
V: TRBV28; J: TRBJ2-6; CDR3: CASSSQGSGANVLTF
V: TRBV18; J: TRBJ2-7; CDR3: CASSPSLTYEQYF
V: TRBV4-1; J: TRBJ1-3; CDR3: CASSQDAGEPGNTIYF
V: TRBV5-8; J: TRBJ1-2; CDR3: CASSFTGQRYTF
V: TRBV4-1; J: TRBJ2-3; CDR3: CASSQDRGSTNTDTQYF
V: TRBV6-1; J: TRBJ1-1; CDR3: CASSENPGGQGYTEAFF
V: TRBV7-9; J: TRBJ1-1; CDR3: CASSWGNTEAFF
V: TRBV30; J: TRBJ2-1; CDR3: CAWSARATSGRDDEQFF
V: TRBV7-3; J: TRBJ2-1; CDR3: CASSTGVHNEQFF
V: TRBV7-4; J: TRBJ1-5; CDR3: CASSQYRERSNQPQHF
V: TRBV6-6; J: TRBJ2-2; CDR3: CASSSTGGGGELFF
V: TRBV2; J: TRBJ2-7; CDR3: CASSDRLAGSYEQYF
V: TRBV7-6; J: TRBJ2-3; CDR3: CASSPGLAGGPGTDTQYF
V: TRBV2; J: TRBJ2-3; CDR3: CASSEANSGGLTDTQYF
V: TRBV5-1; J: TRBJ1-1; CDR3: CASSLDVRGLKAFF